Sequencing of this T cell receptor (beta chain) was carried out in a study of Ad26.COV2.S vaccination and SARS-CoV-2 variants. Study background: Intramuscular Ad26.COV2.S at 5x10^10 or 1x10^11 viral particles.

Some clones are missing from TCRdb's copy, which holds only in-frame ones; the method was immunoSEQ multiplex PCR. The sample yields a few hundred thousand clones, 83% seen once. Germline assignment: CDR1 SGHAT and CDR2 FQNNGV. V gave up 0 bases and J gave up 6 bases, with 20 bases separating them. The CDR3 length is 17 residues. As to treatment: over 15 received Ad26.COV2.S at low or high dose, single or two shots; about 5 received placebo; per-sample allocation not given. The samples date from day 63 after the first vaccine or placebo injection. Material: peripheral blood, obtained in a trial of Ad26.COV2.S vaccine versus placebo. The chain has TRBV11-2 and TRBJ1-1; possibly TRBD1 for D (5 bases). This clonotype was obtained from a person aged 18-60 years who received the Ad26.COV2.S COVID-19 vaccine or a placebo. The CDR3 DNA reads TGTGCCAGCAGCTTAGATATCGGGACTGGGACCCTCTCTGAAGCTTTCTTT. Translation: CASSLDIGTGTLSEAFF. Using reference TRBV11-2 and TRBJ1-1 for the parts outside the CDR3, the full variable domain is EAGVAQSPRYKIIEKRQSVAFWCNPISGHATLYWYQQILGQGPKLLIQFQNNGVVDDSQLPKDRFSAERLKGVDSTLKIQPAKLEDSAVYLCASSLDIGTGTLSEAFFGQGTRLTVV.